These 30 T cell receptor beta chains were all obtained from the same sample, sequenced in a study of blood T cells in healthy people across ages (dated by TCRdb to the mid-2010s). Receptor libraries were prepared by 5' RACE. A second roughly 6 to 11 cycle PCR used a sample-barcoded 5' primer and a J-beta primer mix. TCRdb passed the public sequencing reads through fastp at Q25 and MiXCR, retaining productive beta sequences. Rows matching on CDR3 protein sequence are summarized as one entry with the most common DNA and genes. This sample is represented by around 1,800,000 distinct CDR3 sequences; roughly two fifths of them were singletons. Around 23% of the sample belongs to the ten largest clones. The sequencing sample was made of blood. These receptor sequences come from a human donor in good health.

This clonotype was counted between two and nine times. The V call is TRBV18, the J call TRBJ2-5, with 9 bases that match TRBD2. After removal of 1 base from V and 3 bases from J, the junction contained 6 bases not matched to a gene. The CDR3 loop spans 16 amino acids. Germline CDR1 KGHSH, CDR2 LQKENI. CDR3 sequence: CASSPLGAGGEETQYF. DNA of the CDR3: TGTGCCAGCTCACCACTCGGAGCGGGGGGCGAAGAGACCCAGTACTTC.

This chain uses TRBV7-2 with TRBJ2-5, with D perhaps matching TRBD2 (5 bases). This CDR3 region has 16 residues. Germline values: CDR1 SGHTA, CDR2 FQGNSA. The V end was cut by 5 bases, the J end by 2 bases, with 18 bases between. The CDR3 DNA is TGTGCCAGCAGCCCACAGCCAATCGGGGTACAAGAGACCCAGTACTTC. This codes for CASSPQPIGVQETQYF.

The chain has TRBV5-1 and TRBJ1-2; 7 nucleotides line up with TRBD1. V was pared by 3 bases and J by 4 bases, with 6 bases of the junction left unmatched. Germline V gene sequence: CDR1 SGHRS, CDR2 YFSETQ. The CDR3 is made up of 14 amino acids. The CDR3 loop is CASSSQGIAYGYTF. The CDR3 DNA follows: TGCGCCAGCAGCTCACAGGGGATTGCCTATGGCTACACCTTC. Combining the CDR3 with reference TRBV5-1 and TRBJ1-2 gives the whole variable domain KAGVTQTPRYLIKTRGQQVTLSCSPISGHRSVSWYQQTPGQGLQFLFEYFSETQRNKGNFPGRFSGRQFSNSRSEMNVSTLELGDSALYLCASSSQGIAYGYTFGSGTRLTVV.

V is TRBV28 and J is TRBJ2-1, with TRBD1 matching over 7 bases. The V and J ends lost 3 bases and 15 bases, in that order; junction bases with no gene match: 11. This CDR3 spans 13 amino acids. Germline V gene sequence: CDR1 MDHEN, CDR2 SYDVKM. CDR3 residues: CASSLGQTGPGFF. CDR3 nucleotide sequence: TGTGCCAGCAGTTTGGGCCAGACAGGGCCGGGGTTCTTC. Using reference TRBV28 and TRBJ2-1 for the parts outside the CDR3, the full variable domain is DVKVTQSSRYLVKRTGEKVFLECVQDMDHENMFWYRQDPGLGLRLIYFSYDVKMKEKGDIPEGYSVSREKKERFSLILESASTNQTSMYLCASSLGQTGPGFFGPGTRLTVL.

The chain recombines TRBV20-1 with TRBJ2-5, with D perhaps matching TRBD2 (5 bases). Germline CDR1 reads DFQATT; CDR2 reads SNEGSKA (reference sequence). The V gene lost 4 bases and the J gene lost 5 bases, with 11 bases spanning the gap. This CDR3 contains 12 residues. The CDR3 is CSATFGEETQYF. CDR3 DNA sequence: TGCAGTGCTACCTTCGGGGAGGAGACCCAGTACTTC.

This clonotype has ten or more counts. Compared with germline, one end of the junction differs, possibly owing to a read error. The chain recombines TRBV12-3 or TRBV12-4 with TRBJ1-5; TRBD1 is a possible D gene (6 bases). CDR3 size: 14 residues. The chain's CDR3 is CASSLGGPNQPQHF. The CDR3 region has the DNA TGCGCCAGCAGCTTGGGGGGCCCCAATCAGCCCCAGCATTTT.

The CDR3 spells CSVDWQRFNYGYTF. The CDR3 DNA is TGCAGCGTTGACTGGCAGCGATTTAACTATGGCTACACCTTC. This rearrangement joins TRBV29-1 to TRBJ1-2, with D unclear. V shed 3 bases and J shed 1 base, with 12 bases lying between them. The CDR3 runs 14 residues. Germline V gene data show CDR1 as SQVTM and CDR2 as ANQGSEA.

The rearrangement links TRBV2 to TRBJ1-2; no definite D call. Germline CDR1 SNHLY, CDR2 FYNNEI. Between the trimmed V and J ends, which lost 5 bases and 0 bases, there was a span of 16 bases. The CDR3 length is 16 residues. CDR3 nucleotides: TGTGCCAGCAGTCCGACAAGGGTGTCCGCTAACTATGGCTACACCTTC. It is translated as CASSPTRVSANYGYTF.

V is TRBV19 and J is TRBJ2-7; 7 bases are shared with TRBD2. The V and J ends lost 5 bases and 3 bases, in that order; junction bases with no gene match: 7. Germline V gives CDR1 LNHDA, CDR2 SQIVND (reference sequence). CDR3 size: 14 residues. The CDR3 reads CASSSGAGNYEQYF. DNA of the CDR3: TGTGCCAGTAGTTCGGGAGCGGGGAACTACGAGCAGTACTTC.

V and J are TRBV12-3 or TRBV12-4 and TRBJ2-5; the D gene is possibly TRBD1 (5 bases). This CDR3 is built from 13 residues. Trimming shortened V by 6 bases and J by 1 base, and 9 bases separated the two germline ends. The CDR3 loop reads CASRDDSQETQYF. Written as DNA, the CDR3 is TGTGCCAGCAGAGATGACAGCCAAGAGACCCAGTACTTC.

The chain recombines TRBV2 with TRBJ2-1, with 13 nucleotides matching TRBD2. CDR3 length equals 19 residues. The trim removed 4 bases at V and 6 bases at J, leaving 15 bases unmatched. The V gene's germline CDR1 is SNHLY and CDR2 FYNNEI. CDR3 residues: CASSAGLAGALIGGNEQFF. Here the CDR3 DNA reads TGTGCCAGCAGTGCTGGACTAGCGGGGGCCCTAATCGGGGGCAATGAGCAGTTCTTC.

The chain employs TRBV29-1 and TRBJ1-5; D is unresolved. V shed 3 bases and J shed 2 bases, with 26 bases lying between them. The CDR3 extends over 19 amino acids. CDR1 SQVTM and CDR2 ANQGSEA come from the germline V gene. The CDR3: CSVEFPVLERILRNQPQHF. As DNA, the CDR3 is TGCAGCGTTGAGTTCCCGGTTTTGGAGCGCATATTGCGCAATCAGCCCCAGCATTTT.

This clonotype has just a few counts. The V call is TRBV27, the J call TRBJ2-7, with 9 bases that match TRBD1. This CDR3 region has 15 residues. The junction had 8 bases not matched to a gene; V was cut back by 5 bases and J by 3 bases. Germline V gene data show CDR1 as MNHEY and CDR2 as SMNVEV (reference sequence). CDR3 in DNA: TGTGCCAGCAGTCACAAGACAGGGGGTAACTACGAGCAGTACTTC. It translates to CASSHKTGGNYEQYF.

The chain has TRBV7-9 and TRBJ1-1; the D gene is possibly TRBD1 (5 bases). Trimming cost V 5 bases and J 7 bases, with 20 bases left between them. The germline CDR1 and CDR2 sequences are SEHNR and FQNEAQ (reference sequence). The CDR3 extends over 15 amino acids. This CDR3 reads CASSPLGEVAGEAFF. For the CDR3, the DNA is TGTGCCAGCAGCCCTTTAGGGGAGGTGGCGGGTGAAGCTTTCTTT. Complete variable domain (other parts from reference TRBV7-9 and TRBJ1-1): DTGVSQNPRHKITKRGQNVTFRCDPISEHNRLYWYRQTLGQGPEFLTYFQNEAQLEKSRLLSDRFSAERPKGSFSTLEIQRTEQGDSAMYLCASSPLGEVAGEAFFGQGTRLTVV.

This clonotype occurred a few times. The chain couples TRBV20-1 to TRBJ2-7, with 7 positions matching TRBD1. CDR3 length: 14 residues. V lost 5 bases to trimming and J lost 0 bases; unmatched junction nucleotides: 7. Per the germline V gene, CDR1 is DFQATT and CDR2 is SNEGSKA (reference sequence). The CDR3 sequence: CSALRWDSSYEQYF. The CDR3 DNA reads as TGCAGTGCTCTAAGGTGGGACAGCTCCTACGAGCAGTACTTC.

The J gene is TRBJ2-1, the V gene TRBV2, with D tentatively TRBD2 (6 bases). The CDR3 length is 13 residues. Per germline, CDR1 SNHLY and CDR2 FYNNEI. With 5 bases removed from V and 2 bases from J, the gap between germline ends came to 7 bases. The CDR3: CASSREAYNEQFF. The CDR3 nucleotides are TGTGCCAGCAGTAGGGAGGCCTACAATGAGCAGTTCTTC.

The chain carries TRBV10-3 and TRBJ2-5; the match to TRBD2 covers 12 bases. The CDR3 consists of 17 residues. Germline V gene lookup returns CDR1 ENHRY and CDR2 SYGVKD. V gave up 2 bases and J gave up 7 bases; unmatched junction bases: 11. The CDR3 DNA sequence: TGTGCCATCAGTGAGCGTCTAGCGGGGGGGCCAGGGGGGACCCAGTACTTC. This translates into CAISERLAGGPGGTQYF.

This clonotype was picked up a small number of times. The J gene is TRBJ1-2, the V gene TRBV30; D is undetermined. V was shortened by 0 bases and J by 2 bases, with 1 base between the two germline ends. This CDR3 has 11 amino acids. Germline lookup yields CDR1 GTSNPN and CDR2 SVGIG (reference sequence). The CDR3 DNA follows: TGTGCCTGGAGTGTAAACTATGGCTACACCTTC. Protein product: CAWSVNYGYTF.

The gene calls are TRBV29-1 and TRBJ1-1; perhaps TRBD1 as D (5 bases). Germline V gene lookup returns CDR1 SQVTM and CDR2 ANQGSEA. The CDR3 runs 14 residues. Trimming cost V 3 bases and J 11 bases, with 22 bases left between them. The chain's CDR3 is CSVDRPGQGSSAFF. CDR3 nucleotides: TGCAGCGTTGACCGCCCCGGGCAGGGAAGTAGCGCTTTCTTT.

This clonotype was picked up a small number of times. The chain combines TRBV20-1 with TRBJ2-5; 12 bases match TRBD2. Germline-derived CDR1 and CDR2 are DFQATT and SNEGSKA (reference sequence). V was pared by 0 bases and J by 1 base, with 6 bases of the junction left unmatched. The CDR3 extends over 17 amino acids. The CDR3 bases are TGCAGTGCTAGAGACCGCCAACTAGCGGGGGGCCAAGAGACCCAGTACTTC. It specifies CSARDRQLAGGQETQYF.

In its sample, this clonotype was seen a few times. The chain links TRBV5-1 to TRBJ2-1; 8 bases match TRBD2. Trimming took 2 bases from V and 6 from J; bases not matched to a gene: 7. The germline V gene has CDR1 SGHRS and CDR2 YFSETQ. The CDR3 loop spans 15 amino acids. Here the CDR3 DNA reads TGCGCCAGCAGCTTCTCCGGGGGGGCCCTCAATGAGCAGTTCTTC. This encodes CASSFSGGALNEQFF.

This clonotype appeared a few times. The gene calls are TRBV29-1 and TRBJ2-3; 8 nucleotides match TRBD1. This CDR3 spans 15 amino acids. V was pared by 4 bases and J by 2 bases, with 8 bases of the junction left unmatched. CDR1 is SQVTM and CDR2 is ANQGSEA in the germline V gene. CDR3 amino acids: CSVAGRTGITDTQYF. Here the CDR3 DNA reads TGCAGCGTTGCTGGTCGGACAGGGATCACAGATACGCAGTATTTT.

V is TRBV20-1 and J is TRBJ2-5; a possible D gene is TRBD1 (6 bases). Germline V gene lookup returns CDR1 DFQATT and CDR2 SNEGSKA (reference sequence). This CDR3 spans 13 amino acids. Trimming took off 6 bases at V and 3 bases at J, with 14 bases between the two ends. CDR3 sequence (DNA): TGCAGTGCAGAGGGGGATGGAAAAGAGACCCAGTACTTC. It yields the protein CSAEGDGKETQYF.

The rearrangement uses TRBV20-1 and TRBJ2-1, with D tentatively TRBD1 (5 bases). Trimming cost V 5 bases and J 3 bases, with 17 bases left between them. Germline-derived CDR1 and CDR2 are DFQATT and SNEGSKA (reference sequence). This CDR3 has 15 amino acids. In DNA form, the CDR3 reads TGCAGTGCTTTTTTTGGGCAGGGCGACTACAATGAGCAGTTCTTC. This encodes CSAFFGQGDYNEQFF.

This clonotype was seen more than once but under ten times. The V call is TRBV6-5, the J call TRBJ2-7; TRBD1 might be the D (5 bases). Germline V gene lookup returns CDR1 MNHEY and CDR2 SVGAGI. The CDR3 length is 14 residues. V lost 2 bases and J 0 bases, leaving 8 bases between the germline ends. This CDR3 is CASSYDSPSYEQYF. In nucleotides, the CDR3 is TGTGCCAGCAGTTACGACAGCCCCTCCTACGAGCAGTACTTC.

This chain uses TRBV12-5 with TRBJ2-1; 9 nucleotides align to TRBD1. Germline V gene lookup returns CDR1 LGHNT and CDR2 FRNRAP. CDR3 length equals 15 residues. J lost 10 bases, V lost 3 bases, and 10 bases had no gene match. The CDR3 DNA reads TGTGCTAGTGGTTTACCGGGACAGGGAATACTCGAGCAGTTCTTC. Translating it yields CASGLPGQGILEQFF. Full variable domain (outside the CDR3, taken from reference TRBV12-5 and TRBJ2-1): DARVTQTPRHKVTEMGQEVTMRCQPILGHNTVFWYRQTMMQGLELLAYFRNRAPLDDSGMPKDRFSAEMPDATLATLKIQPSEPRDSAVYFCASGLPGQGILEQFFGPGTRLTVL.

The rearrangement uses TRBV25-1 and TRBJ1-5; no firm D call. Germline V CDR1 and CDR2: MGHDK, SYGVNS. Trimming took 3 bases from V and 4 from J, leaving 7 bases between them. CDR3 length equals 13 residues. The CDR3 region has the DNA TGTGCCAGCAGTGACATGGGTAATCAGCCCCAGCATTTT. Its translation is CASSDMGNQPQHF.

The chain carries TRBV7-9 and TRBJ1-1; maybe TRBD1 (5 bases). V lost 1 base to trimming and J lost 1 base, with 7 bases between them. The CDR3 runs to 14 residues. The germline V gene has CDR1 SEHNR and CDR2 FQNEAQ (reference sequence). The DNA of the CDR3 is TGTGCCAGCAGCTTAGGGGGCTGGAACACTGAAGCTTTCTTT. Amino acids: CASSLGGWNTEAFF.

This clonotype was seen a handful of times. This chain uses TRBV29-1 with TRBJ2-3; possibly TRBD2 for D (6 bases). The CDR3 is made up of 13 amino acids. Looked up from germline, CDR1 is SQVTM and CDR2 is ANQGSEA. Trimming removed 6 bases from V and 4 bases from J, with 14 bases in between. CDR3 sequence (DNA): TGCAGCGTCGAGGAGGGCAGGTCAGATACGCAGTATTTT. This encodes CSVEEGRSDTQYF.

This clonotype was counted a few times. The rearrangement uses TRBV20-1 and TRBJ1-4; D remains unclear. CDR3 size: 13 residues. Germline V gene data show CDR1 as DFQATT and CDR2 as SNEGSKA (reference sequence). V gave up 3 bases and J gave up 7 bases, with 12 bases separating them. In nucleotides, the CDR3 is TGCAGTGCTAGGTGGACCGGGCGTGAAAAACTGTTTTTT. Protein sequence: CSARWTGREKLFF.